The next 10 T cell receptor beta chains were all read from a single sample in a study of breast tumors, draining lymph nodes, adjacent tissues listed by TCRdb under 2016. The lymph node samples were taken from the axillary draining lymph nodes of breast cancer patients. Receptor amplification or capture employed multiplex PCR. Sequencing was performed on an Illumina HiSeq 2000. TCRdb reran the public reads through fastp at Q25 and MiXCR, keeping productive beta chains. Each entry is one CDR3 protein sequence, shown with its most common DNA and genes. This sample is represented by approximately 89,000 distinct CDR3 sequences; approximately 29% of them were singletons. The ten largest account for more than 7% of the sample. The sequenced sample consisted of axillary lymph node tissue. The receptors were sampled from a female donor with breast cancer. Some clones in this sample may be carry-over from other donors' samples.

For this clonotype: At one boundary the junction diverges from the germline segment, which might be a read error. This chain uses TRBV10-3 with TRBJ2-7, with a weak D call TRBD1 (5 bases). Germline V gene lookup returns CDR1 ENHRY and CDR2 SYGVKD. The CDR3 spans 16 residues. Here the CDR3 DNA reads TGTGCCATCAGTGAGTCGACCGACAGCAGGCCCTACGAGCAGCGCTTC. Translated: CAISESTDSRPYEQRF.

The CDR3 protein is CASSYRGSGANVLNTGELFF. In nucleotides, the CDR3 is TGTGCCAGCAGCTACAGGGGCTCTGGGGCCAACGTCCTGAACACCGGGGAGCTGTTTTTT. This sequence joins TRBV7-3 and TRBJ2-2, with 7 bases lining up with TRBD1. The germline CDR1 and CDR2 sequences are SGHTA and FQGTGA. Trimming cost V 4 bases and J 1 base; bases outside gene matches: 18. The CDR3 length is 20 residues.

There are many counts of this clonotype. This chain connects TRBV24-1 to TRBJ2-1, with 13 bases fitting TRBD2. CDR3 length: 16 amino acids. The junction had 5 bases not matched to a gene; V was cut back by 2 bases and J by 8 bases. The germline CDR1 and CDR2 sequences are KGHDR and SFDVKD. DNA of the CDR3: TGTGCCACCAGTGATTGGACTAGCGGGAGTTTTGATGAGCAGTTCTTC. It codes for CATSDWTSGSFDEQFF.

This clonotype came up many times. This rearrangement joins TRBV20-1 to TRBJ2-1; D not resolved. V was shortened by 0 bases and J by 9 bases, with 15 bases between the two germline ends. The germline V gene has CDR1 DFQATT and CDR2 SNEGSKA (reference sequence). The CDR3 extends over 14 amino acids. This chain's CDR3 is CSARDDAALGEQFF. Here the CDR3 DNA reads TGCAGTGCTAGAGATGATGCGGCGTTGGGTGAGCAGTTCTTC.

This clonotype was found many times. The genes are TRBV3-1 and TRBJ2-7, with D perhaps matching TRBD2 (5 bases). V was shortened by 1 base and J by 6 bases, with 13 bases between the two germline ends. This CDR3 has 14 amino acids. The germline V gene encodes CDR1 LGHDT and CDR2 YNNKEL (reference sequence). CDR3 nucleotides: TGTGCCAGCAGCCAAGTCCTGGGCGGAGGCGAGCAGTACTTC. Protein sequence: CASSQVLGGGEQYF.

This clonotype was observed many times. This chain connects TRBV7-2 to TRBJ2-6, with D hard to call. CDR1 is SGHTA and CDR2 is FQGNSA in the germline V gene. The V end was cut by 1 base, the J end by 0 bases, with 1 base between. CDR3 length: 14 residues. The CDR3 nucleotides read TGTGCCAGCAGCTTAGGCTCTGGGGCCAACGTCCTGACTTTC. Translating it yields CASSLGSGANVLTF.

This clonotype was counted only a few times. The chain uses TRBV28 and TRBJ2-5, with D possibly TRBD2 on 6 matching bases. CDR1 is MDHEN, CDR2 SYDVKM, per germline. V was pared by 3 bases and J by 5 bases, with 19 bases between. The CDR3 extends over 16 amino acids. The CDR3 sequence is CASSFSTGGAGETQYF. CDR3 coding DNA: TGTGCCAGCAGTTTTTCCACCGGAGGGGCCGGGGAGACCCAGTACTTC.

This clonotype was recorded many times. The gene calls are TRBV27 and TRBJ2-7; 11 nucleotides agree with TRBD2. Losses at the gene ends were 6 bases for V and 0 bases for J; bases not matched to a gene: 4. Germline CDR1 MNHEY, CDR2 SMNVEV (reference sequence). This CDR3 region has 15 residues. Here the CDR3 reads CASSTGLAGSYEQYF. In DNA, the CDR3 is TGTGCCAGCAGCACCGGACTAGCGGGCTCCTACGAGCAGTACTTC.

This clonotype has ten or more counts. The V gene is TRBV5-1, the J gene TRBJ1-2, with D possibly being TRBD1 (6 bases). Germline CDR1 SGHRS, CDR2 YFSETQ. The CDR3 spans 13 residues. V was trimmed by 1 base and J by 6 bases, leaving 10 bases between them. The CDR3 DNA is TGCGCCAGCAGCTTGAACAGGGACGATGGCTACACCTTC. It translates to CASSLNRDDGYTF.

This clonotype was detected only once. The chain recombines TRBV7-6 with TRBJ2-1; D gene ambiguous. The J call may be in error: the DNA end matches TRBJ2-7 better. Germline V gene data show CDR1 as SGHVS and CDR2 as FNYEAQ. This CDR3 is built from 14 residues. The CDR3 reads CAPTRAGFYDEQYF. In nucleotides, the CDR3 is TGTGCCCCCACCCGAGCTGGGTTCTACGATGAGCAGTACTTC.